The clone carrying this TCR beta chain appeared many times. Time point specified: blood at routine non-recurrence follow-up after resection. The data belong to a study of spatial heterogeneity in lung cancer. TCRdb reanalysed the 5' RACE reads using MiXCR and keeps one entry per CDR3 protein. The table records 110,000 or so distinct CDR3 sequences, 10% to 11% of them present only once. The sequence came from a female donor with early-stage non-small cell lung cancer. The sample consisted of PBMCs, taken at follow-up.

In nucleotides, the CDR3 is TGCAGCGTTACGAGACCGGGGAGGGGCGACACTGAAGCTTTCTTT. Translated, it gives CSVTRPGRGDTEAFF. The V gene is TRBV29-1, the J gene TRBJ1-1, with a possible D match to TRBD1 (5 bases). The germline V gene has CDR1 SQVTM and CDR2 ANQGSEA. CDR3 length: 15 residues. Trimming took off 5 bases at V and 3 bases at J, with 19 bases between the two ends.